These 27 T cell receptor beta chains were all obtained from the same sample, sequenced in a study of early T cells in non-severe SARS-CoV-2 infection. TCRdb independently ran MiXCR on the 5' RACE reads; one entry per CDR3 protein. The sample carries 70,000 to 90,000 distinct CDR3 sequences, around a sixth recorded once. The sample consisted of whole blood. These receptors were obtained from an adult who was a healthcare worker with PCR-confirmed SARS-CoV-2 infection or an uninfected control (not recorded which).

The rearrangement links TRBV24-1 to TRBJ2-3; D is ambiguous. V dropped 5 bases and J dropped 9 bases, with 14 bases sitting between them. Per germline, CDR1 KGHDR and CDR2 SFDVKD. This CDR3 has 13 residues. CDR3 DNA sequence: TGTGCCACCAGTGGGATGACCGTTACCACGCAGTATTTT. This translates into CATSGMTVTTQYF.

This clonotype has only a few counts. V is TRBV7-9 and J is TRBJ2-1; D not resolved. CDR3 length equals 13 residues. Germline-derived CDR1 and CDR2 are SEHNR and FQNEAQ (reference sequence). V was cut by 6 bases and J by 7 bases, with 13 bases left in between. CDR3 residues: CASSSTLINEQFF. As DNA, the CDR3 is TGTGCCAGCAGTTCAACCCTAATAAATGAGCAGTTCTTC.

This clonotype appeared many times. This chain uses TRBV2 with TRBJ2-5; D is ambiguous. Germline V lookup: CDR1 SNHLY, CDR2 FYNNEI. V was pared by 6 bases and J by 5 bases, with 4 bases between. The CDR3 is 10 residues long. The CDR3 region has the DNA TGTGCCAGCAGGCAGGAGACCCAGTACTTC. It yields the protein CASRQETQYF.

This clonotype was counted between two and nine times. The gene calls are TRBV27 and TRBJ2-5, with D hard to call. With 3 bases removed from V and 2 bases from J, the gap between germline ends came to 7 bases. The CDR3 spans 13 residues. Germline V gene lookup returns CDR1 MNHEY and CDR2 SMNVEV (reference sequence). CDR3 sequence: CASSLTDQETQYF. CDR3 sequence (DNA): TGTGCCAGCAGTTTGACTGATCAAGAGACCCAGTACTTC.

This clonotype was found many times. V gene TRBV20-1 combines with J gene TRBJ2-2, with D tentatively TRBD2 (5 bases). This CDR3 contains 14 residues. The V gene's germline CDR1 is DFQATT and CDR2 SNEGSKA (reference sequence). V lost 4 bases and J 2 bases, leaving 11 bases between the germline ends. CDR3 protein: CSAIGMINTGELFF. The CDR3 nucleotides read TGCAGTGCTATCGGGATGATAAACACCGGGGAGCTGTTTTTT.

This rearrangement joins TRBV20-1 to TRBJ2-7, with unresolved D. Trimming removed 3 bases from V and 5 bases from J, with 14 bases in between. Germline assignment: CDR1 DFQATT and CDR2 SNEGSKA (reference sequence). The CDR3 contains 13 residues. In DNA, the CDR3 is TGCAGTGCTAGTACCCCGGACCTCCACGAGCAGTACTTC. Its translation: CSASTPDLHEQYF.

This clonotype was seen a handful of times. The gene calls are TRBV5-4 and TRBJ1-5; a weak D match, TRBD1 (6 bases). CDR3 length: 13 residues. Germline CDR1 and CDR2: SGHNT and YYREEE (reference sequence). Deletions cut 0 bases from V and 7 bases from J, with 8 bases between. The CDR3 nucleotides are TGTGCCAGCAGCTTGGACAGGGACCAGCCCCAGCATTTT. Its protein product is CASSLDRDQPQHF.

At least ten counts were recorded for this clonotype. DNA for the CDR3: TGTGCCAGCAGTTTCGCAGGAGGCCACGGTAATCAGCCCCAGCATTTT. Translation gives CASSFAGGHGNQPQHF. V usage is TRBV27 and J usage is TRBJ1-5; no reliable D call. V was trimmed by 3 bases and J by 4 bases, leaving 16 bases between them. Per germline, CDR1 MNHEY and CDR2 SMNVEV (reference sequence). The CDR3 has 16 amino acids.

The chain links TRBV6-6 to TRBJ2-7; TRBD1 matches 9 bases. V lost 7 bases and J lost 3; bases outside the gene matches: 10. Germline V gives CDR1 MNHNY, CDR2 SVGAGI (reference sequence). The CDR3 runs 15 residues. CDR3 residues: CASKEGQGGYYEQYF. The CDR3, as DNA: TGTGCCAGCAAAGAGGGACAGGGAGGCTACTACGAGCAGTACTTC.

This clonotype was counted between two and nine times. This chain connects TRBV6-2 or TRBV6-3 to TRBJ2-5; 8 bases match TRBD2. V shed 6 bases and J 1 base; nucleotides not matched to a gene: 10. The CDR3 covers 16 residues. Germline CDR1 and CDR2: MNHEY and SVGEGT. The CDR3 sequence is CASRPVIAGSQETQYF. The CDR3 bases are TGTGCCAGCAGACCCGTTATAGCGGGGAGCCAAGAGACCCAGTACTTC.

This clonotype turned up a few times. The V gene is TRBV27, the J gene TRBJ1-1; no definite D call. Germline V gene sequence: CDR1 MNHEY, CDR2 SMNVEV (reference sequence). The CDR3 contains 16 residues. V was trimmed by 5 bases and J by 0 bases, leaving 16 bases between them. CDR3 loop: CASSPSHGLLNTEAFF. CDR3 DNA sequence: TGTGCCAGCAGTCCGTCCCATGGACTGCTGAACACTGAAGCTTTCTTT.

The sample holds a few counts of this clonotype. The gene calls are TRBV20-1 and TRBJ2-7; possibly TRBD1 or TRBD2 for D (5 bases each). V dropped 5 bases and J dropped 0 bases, with 14 bases sitting between them. Germline lookup yields CDR1 DFQATT and CDR2 SNEGSKA (reference sequence). The CDR3 is 14 amino acids. CDR3 region: CSASPGRLSYEQYF. CDR3 bases: TGCAGTGCTTCACCGGGACGCCTCTCCTACGAGCAGTACTTC.

This clonotype was recorded a few times. The gene calls are TRBV20-1 and TRBJ1-1, with TRBD1 matching 11 bases. The trim removed 6 bases at V and 0 bases at J, leaving 3 bases unmatched. The germline V gene encodes CDR1 DFQATT and CDR2 SNEGSKA (reference sequence). The CDR3 consists of 14 residues. The CDR3 loop is CSAQDRGLNTEAFF. DNA of the CDR3: TGCAGTGCCCAGGACAGGGGGCTGAACACTGAAGCTTTCTTT.

There are a few counts of this clonotype. This chain uses TRBV18 with TRBJ2-5, with 9 bases fitting TRBD2. The trim removed 2 bases at V and 4 bases at J, leaving 2 bases unmatched. Germline CDR1 and CDR2: KGHSH and LQKENI. CDR3 size: 14 residues. Here the CDR3 reads CASSPIAGAETQYF. In DNA, the CDR3 is TGTGCCAGCTCACCAATAGCGGGGGCAGAGACCCAGTACTTC.

The chain couples TRBV7-2 to TRBJ2-1; 8 bases are a match to TRBD2. CDR1 is SGHTA and CDR2 is FQGNSA in the germline V gene. CDR3 size: 15 residues. V lost 4 bases and J lost 7; bases outside the gene matches: 9. The CDR3: CASSSGTRLLNEQFF. CDR3 nucleotide sequence: TGTGCCAGCAGCTCCGGGACTAGACTTCTGAATGAGCAGTTCTTC.

This clonotype was counted a few times. The chain combines TRBV10-3 with TRBJ2-3; 7 positions match TRBD1. CDR1 ENHRY and CDR2 SYGVKD come from the germline V gene. V shed 6 bases, J shed 2 bases, and the junction held 5 bases outside the gene matches. The CDR3 totals 14 residues. The CDR3 sequence: CAIRDRPSTDTQYF. CDR3 sequence (DNA): TGTGCCATCAGGGACAGGCCTTCCACAGATACGCAGTATTTT.

This clonotype was counted ten times or more. The CDR3 DNA is TGTGCCAGCAGTTCGCAAGGTCTTGGGGCCCAGCATTTT. Translation gives CASSSQGLGAQHF. The chain recombines TRBV6-2 or TRBV6-3 with TRBJ1-5; D ambiguous. Germline V gene data show CDR1 as MNHEY and CDR2 as SVGEGT. V gave up 4 bases and J gave up 11 bases, with 15 bases separating them. The CDR3 totals 13 residues.

In the case of this clonotype: One end of the junction fails to match germline, which may point to a read error. The chain combines TRBV12-3 or TRBV12-4 with TRBJ2-2; D could derive from TRBD1 or TRBD2 (6 bases each). The length of the CDR3 is 14 residues. The CDR3 DNA is TGTGCCAGCAGTTCCACAGGGTCGCGCGGGGAGCTGTTATTT. Translation: CASSSTGSRGELLF.

This chain joins TRBV6-2 or TRBV6-3 and TRBJ2-1; perhaps TRBD1 as D (6 bases). The germline CDR1 and CDR2 sequences are MNHEY and SVGEGT. Deletions cut 2 bases from V and 7 bases from J, with 9 bases between. The CDR3 spans 13 residues. For the CDR3, the DNA is TGTGCCAGCAGTTACGGGACAAATAATGAGCAGTTCTTC. This gives the protein CASSYGTNNEQFF.

The chain uses TRBV3-1 and TRBJ1-2; 10 bases are a match to TRBD1. This CDR3 region has 14 residues. After removal of 4 bases from V and 8 bases from J, the junction contained 7 bases not matched to a gene. The V gene's germline CDR1 is LGHDT and CDR2 YNNKEL (reference sequence). The CDR3 DNA sequence: TGTGCCAGCAGCCGGGACAGGGGAGCAGGAGGCTACACCTTC. This encodes CASSRDRGAGGYTF.

The V call is TRBV21-1, the J call TRBJ1-5; the table's D call TRBD1 went unverified against the DNA. TRBV21-1 is tagged as a pseudogene. The CDR3 is made up of 15 amino acids. The chain's CDR3 is CASSFGQGGDQPQHF. The CDR3 nucleotides are TGTGCCAGCAGCTTCGGACAGGGGGGCGATCAGCCCCAGCATTTT.

The chain recombines TRBV7-6 with TRBJ2-7, with 8 bases aligning to TRBD2. The CDR3 has 17 residues. The V and J ends lost 2 bases and 5 bases, in that order; junction bases with no gene match: 14. The V gene's germline CDR1 is SGHVS and CDR2 FNYEAQ. CDR3 loop: CASSLSPSSGGKNEQYF. The DNA of the CDR3 is TGTGCCAGCAGCTTAAGCCCCTCGTCGGGAGGGAAAAACGAGCAGTACTTC.

This clonotype appeared a few times. The chain's CDR3 is CASRTGTAGVREQFF. The CDR3 region has the DNA TGCGCCAGCAGAACCGGGACAGCGGGGGTCCGGGAGCAGTTCTTC. The chain joins TRBV5-1 to TRBJ2-1; TRBD2 is a possible D gene (8 bases). The V gene's germline CDR1 is SGHRS and CDR2 YFSETQ. Trimming cost V 5 bases and J 10 bases, with 22 bases left between them. This CDR3 comprises 15 residues.

At least ten counts were recorded for this clonotype. J is TRBJ1-2 and V is TRBV27; 9 bases map to TRBD1. The CDR3 has 15 residues. Losses at the gene ends were 8 bases for V and 0 bases for J; bases not matched to a gene: 7. CDR1 MNHEY and CDR2 SMNVEV come from the germline V gene (reference sequence). CDR3 DNA sequence: TGTGCCAGCCGGGGACAGGGACACCCTAACTATGGCTACACCTTC. Translated, it gives CASRGQGHPNYGYTF.

This clonotype has only a few counts. The chain carries TRBV6-2 or TRBV6-3 and TRBJ2-7, with 9 bases fitting TRBD2. The ends lost 4 bases at V and 3 bases at J; junction bases unmatched: 7. The germline V gene encodes CDR1 MNHEY and CDR2 SVGEGT. This CDR3 is 15 amino acids long. Here the CDR3 DNA reads TGTGCCAGCAGTTCCCCGGGACTAGCATACTACGAGCAGTACTTC. This encodes CASSSPGLAYYEQYF.

This clonotype has just a few counts. The V call is TRBV6-1, the J call TRBJ1-6; 9 nucleotides match TRBD1. Germline V gene sequence: CDR1 MNHNS, CDR2 SASEGT. The CDR3 is 15 amino acids. J lost 7 bases, V lost 1 base, and 2 bases had no gene match. CDR3 nucleotide sequence: TGTGCCAGCAGTGAAGAGGGGACAGGGAATTCACCCCTCCACTTT. Protein sequence: CASSEEGTGNSPLHF.

The rearrangement uses TRBV24-1 and TRBJ2-3; 9 nucleotides align to TRBD2. With 3 bases clipped from V and 2 bases from J, the junction kept 5 bases outside the gene matches. CDR1 and CDR2 (germline): KGHDR, SFDVKD. This CDR3 region has 16 residues. The CDR3 coding sequence is TGTGCCACCAGTGATCCGACTAGCGGAGCCACAGATACGCAGTATTTT. Translating gives CATSDPTSGATDTQYF.